These 7 T cell receptor beta chains were sequenced from one sample in a study of cytomegalovirus exposure and HLA in healthy donors. The primer mix had 60 Vbeta and 13 Jbeta primers. TCRdb keeps only in-frame clones here, not all; method: immunoSEQ multiplex PCR. The sample lists about 94,000 clones, about 80% occurring once. The sequenced sample consisted of PBMCs. Source of these receptors: a human donor in good health.

This chain links TRBV6-1 with TRBJ2-3, with D possibly TRBD2 on 5 matching bases. Trimming shortened V by 2 bases and J by 6 bases, and 21 bases separated the two germline ends. Germline V CDR1 and CDR2: MNHNS, SASEGT. The CDR3 covers 17 residues. CDR3: CASSETSSSTDYDTQYF. The CDR3 nucleotides are TGTGCCAGCAGTGAAACGTCTTCGTCAACCGACTATGATACGCAGTATTTT.

This clone has more than one count but fewer than ten. The chain is built from TRBV14 and TRBJ2-3; 12 bases match TRBD2. V shed 4 bases and J 5 bases; nucleotides not matched to a gene: 4. Germline V gene lookup returns CDR1 SGHDN and CDR2 FVKESK. This CDR3 has 15 amino acids. This chain's CDR3 is CASSPSGGAGDTQYF. The CDR3 nucleotides read TGTGCCAGCAGCCCTAGCGGGGGGGCCGGAGATACGCAGTATTTT.

This CDR3 reads CASSHGTGLVYEQYF. The CDR3 coding sequence is TGCGCCAGCAGCCACGGGACAGGGTTGGTCTACGAGCAGTACTTC. The chain recombines TRBV4-1 with TRBJ2-7; TRBD1 matches at 9 bases. CDR1 and CDR2 (germline): MGHRA, YSYEKL. V dropped 3 bases and J dropped 3; count of bases not matched to a gene: 6. The CDR3 sequence is 15 residues long.

The CDR3 reads CATSRGAGLANYGYTF. The CDR3 bases are TGTGCCACCAGCAGAGGGGCAGGCCTCGCTAACTATGGCTACACCTTC. The chain has TRBV15 and TRBJ1-2, with unresolved D. CDR1 is LNHNV and CDR2 is YYDKDF in the germline V gene (reference sequence). The V gene lost 1 base and the J gene lost 0 bases, with 12 bases spanning the gap. The CDR3 totals 16 residues. Full variable domain (outside the CDR3, taken from reference TRBV15 and TRBJ1-2): DAMVIQNPRYQVTQFGKPVTLSCSQTLNHNVMYWYQQKSSQAPKLLFHYYDKDFNNEADTPDNFQSRRPNTSFCFLDIRSPGLGDTAMYLCATSRGAGLANYGYTFGSGTRLTVV.

This chain links TRBV25-1 with TRBJ2-7; 7 bases map to TRBD1. V shed 1 base, J shed 0 bases, and the junction held 6 bases outside the gene matches. Per germline, CDR1 MGHDK and CDR2 SYGVNS. The CDR3 runs to 16 residues. The CDR3 here is CASSEFIGGGSYEQYF. The DNA for the CDR3 is TGTGCCAGCAGTGAATTTATAGGGGGCGGCTCCTACGAGCAGTACTTC.

The rearrangement links TRBV9 to TRBJ2-1; possible D gene TRBD2, 6 bases. The CDR3 is 18 residues long. CDR1 and CDR2 (germline): SGDLS, YYNGEE. V was shortened by 4 bases and J by 5 bases, with 25 bases between the two germline ends. CDR3 in DNA: TGTGCCAGCAGCCCTTACTCTCCACTAGCAGGATGGAACAATGAGCAGTTCTTC. It codes for CASSPYSPLAGWNNEQFF.

The CDR3 nucleotides read TGTGCCAGCATCTTTGGACAGGGAATAGATACGCAGTATTTT. Its translation is CASIFGQGIDTQYF. The rearrangement uses TRBV28 and TRBJ2-3; 8 positions match TRBD1. The CDR3 covers 14 residues. After removal of 7 bases from V and 5 bases from J, the junction contained 8 bases not matched to a gene. From germline, CDR1 is MDHEN and CDR2 SYDVKM.